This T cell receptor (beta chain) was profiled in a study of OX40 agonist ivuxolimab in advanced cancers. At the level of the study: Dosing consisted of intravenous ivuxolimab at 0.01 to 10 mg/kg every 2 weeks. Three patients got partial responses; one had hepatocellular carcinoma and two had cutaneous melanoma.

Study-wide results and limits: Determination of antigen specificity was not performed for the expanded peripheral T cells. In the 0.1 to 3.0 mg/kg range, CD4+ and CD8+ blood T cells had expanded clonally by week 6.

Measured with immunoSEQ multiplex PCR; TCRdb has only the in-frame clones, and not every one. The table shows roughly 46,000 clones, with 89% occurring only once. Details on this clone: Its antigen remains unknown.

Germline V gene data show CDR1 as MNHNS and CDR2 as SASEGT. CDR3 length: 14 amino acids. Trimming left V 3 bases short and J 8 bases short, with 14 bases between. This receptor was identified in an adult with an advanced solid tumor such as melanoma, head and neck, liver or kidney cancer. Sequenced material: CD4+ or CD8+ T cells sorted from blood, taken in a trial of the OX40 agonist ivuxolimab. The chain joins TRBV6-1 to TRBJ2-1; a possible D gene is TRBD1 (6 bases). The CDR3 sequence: CASSDNRAWDEQFF. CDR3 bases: TGTGCCAGCAGTGACAACAGGGCTTGGGATGAGCAGTTCTTC.